The following is a T cell receptor (beta chain) sequence with its context. Using immunoSEQ multiplex PCR, the repertoire was profiled, and TCRdb retains in-frame clones only, with some absent. The sample lists 380,000 or so clones, 85% to 90% occurring once. Enrolled through a virtual design, the participants were between roughly 18 and 90 years of age and came from fewer than 30 US areas. This entry belongs to a study of blood T cell repertoires in COVID-19. Study-wide context: Spain, Italy and the United States supplied samples that represented acute and convalescent COVID-19.

Between the trimmed V and J ends, which lost 0 bases and 7 bases, there was a span of 10 bases. The germline V gene encodes CDR1 KGHSH and CDR2 LQKENI. CDR3 length: 14 amino acids. This receptor was obtained from a woman in her thirties with acute COVID-19. Material: PBMCs or T cells enriched from blood (not recorded which). This chain links TRBV18 with TRBJ1-5, with D maybe TRBD1 (6 bases). The CDR3 loop reads CASSPPGHLQPQHF. CDR3 DNA sequence: TGTGCCAGCTCACCACCGGGACATCTCCAGCCCCAGCATTTT.